This T cell receptor (beta chain) was retrieved from a study of cytomegalovirus exposure and HLA in healthy donors. PCR employed 60 Vbeta and 13 Jbeta primers. Assay: immunoSEQ multiplex PCR; the TCRdb copy retains only in-frame clones and omits some. The table shows over 80,000 clones, with over 60% occurring only once. Study results and caveats: Cytomegalovirus association was listed for approximately 160 TCR beta chains. In a later analysis, HLA-associated TCR beta chains were more clonally expanded than equally common others.

Germline CDR1 is MDHEN and CDR2 is SYDVKM. Trimming shortened V by 7 bases and J by 3 bases, and 15 bases separated the two germline ends. The CDR3 runs to 15 residues. Remarks on this clone: Its antigen is unknown.

The chain recombines TRBV28 with TRBJ1-4; no firm D call. Source material: PBMCs. This receptor was identified in a female donor in good health and CMV-seronegative. The CDR3 nucleotides read TGTGCCAGCAACATAGGTGGGCAGTCTAATGAAAAACTGTTTTTT. Protein: CASNIGGQSNEKLFF.